Following are 28 T cell receptor beta chains from one sample sequenced in a study of vaccination effects on CD4 cells after COVID-19. For these receptors, no antigen is known. Produced via immunoSEQ multiplex PCR; TCRdb's table is partial and in-frame only. Of tens of thousands of clones in the sample, less than 80% are singletons; the top ten hold more than 2%. Investigators separated out CD4+ T cells once less than 11 days of culture had passed. Vaccine administered to participants consisted of two doses of either BNT162b2 or mRNA-1273. The source material was CD4+ T cells from PBMCs cultured without peptide, sampled after COVID-19 vaccination. The origin of the receptors is a human donor who received a COVID-19 vaccine.

This chain links TRBV5-1 with TRBJ1-3; D is possibly TRBD1 (5 bases). V was cut by 3 bases and J by 3 bases, with 22 bases left in between. The CDR3 length is 18 residues. The germline V gene has CDR1 SGHRS and CDR2 YFSETQ. The CDR3: CASSWGMGPISSGNTIYF. In DNA, the CDR3 is TGCGCCAGCAGCTGGGGGATGGGGCCCATCTCCAGTGGAAACACCATATATTTT.

This chain connects TRBV6-5 to TRBJ1-5, with 7 bases identical to TRBD1. CDR1 is MNHEY and CDR2 is SVGAGI in the germline V gene. The CDR3 covers 13 residues. V lost 10 bases and J lost 3; bases outside the gene matches: 6. The CDR3 DNA follows: TGTGCCACCCAGGGGGGGCCCAATCAGCCCCAGCATTTT. This encodes CATQGGPNQPQHF.

The rearrangement joins TRBV5-8 to TRBJ1-2; a possible D gene is TRBD1 (5 bases). V was trimmed by 1 base and J by 4 bases, leaving 17 bases between them. CDR3 length equals 16 residues. Germline loops: CDR1 SGHTS, CDR2 YDEGEE. CDR3 DNA: TGTGCCAGCAGCTTGTATCGAGGGGAGTTAGGCTATGGCTACACCTTC. Translated: CASSLYRGELGYGYTF.

This sequence joins TRBV15 and TRBJ1-5; D gene unclear. This CDR3 has 13 amino acids. CDR1 and CDR2 (germline): LNHNV, YYDKDF (reference sequence). Trimming left V 3 bases short and J 5 bases short, with 8 bases between. The CDR3 spells CATSRGRYQPQHF. In DNA form, the CDR3 reads TGTGCCACCAGCAGGGGCAGGTATCAGCCCCAGCATTTT.

CDR3 region: CASSDPAATNEKLFF. The CDR3 nucleotides are TGTGCCAGCAGTGACCCGGCCGCAACTAATGAAAAACTGTTTTTT. The chain combines TRBV6-2 or TRBV6-3 with TRBJ1-4; D is uncertain. The CDR3 length is 15 residues. The ends were cut back, 5 bases at V and 0 bases at J, with 10 bases in the middle. Germline lookup yields CDR1 MNHEY and CDR2 SVGEGT.

This clone was observed a few times. The J gene is TRBJ1-2, the V gene TRBV5-1; D not resolved. The CDR3 sequence is 13 residues long. The V gene's germline CDR1 is SGHRS and CDR2 YFSETQ. Between the trimmed V and J ends, which lost 4 bases and 6 bases, there was a span of 13 bases. The CDR3 reads CASSPTDPDGYTF. DNA for the CDR3: TGCGCCAGCAGCCCCACTGACCCGGATGGCTACACCTTC.

V usage is TRBV7-8 and J usage is TRBJ1-2; D gene uncertain. The CDR3 is 13 amino acids. Germline CDR1 SGHVS, CDR2 FQNEAQ. V dropped 5 bases and J dropped 5 bases, with 12 bases sitting between them. CDR3 DNA: TGTGCCAGCAGCGAAGACCGAGAATATGGCTACACCTTC. This encodes CASSEDREYGYTF.

The V call is TRBV19, the J call TRBJ1-1, with D unclear. The CDR3 runs to 13 residues. V was cut by 3 bases and J by 7 bases, with 12 bases left in between. CDR1 is LNHDA, CDR2 SQIVND, per germline (reference sequence). CDR3 sequence (DNA): TGTGCCAGTAGTATCTCACACGTTCGTGAAGCTTTCTTT. It specifies CASSISHVREAFF.

This clone was seen only a few times. The CDR3 region has the DNA TGTGCCAGTAGTCTCTCTGGGGCCAACGTCCTGACTTTC. It specifies CASSLSGANVLTF. J is TRBJ2-6 and V is TRBV19, with D unresolved. CDR1 is LNHDA, CDR2 SQIVND, per germline (reference sequence). This CDR3 region has 13 residues. Trimming removed 5 bases from V and 0 bases from J, with 2 bases in between.

The V call is TRBV5-1, the J call TRBJ2-5; the D gene is possibly TRBD1 (6 bases). Germline assignment: CDR1 SGHRS and CDR2 YFSETQ. The CDR3 consists of 15 residues. Trimming took 3 bases from V and 5 from J, leaving 17 bases between them. The chain's CDR3 is CASSSTGNDEETQYF. For the CDR3, the DNA is TGCGCCAGCAGCTCCACAGGGAATGATGAGGAGACCCAGTACTTC. Full variable domain (rest looked up from reference TRBV5-1 and TRBJ2-5): KAGVTQTPRYLIKTRGQQVTLSCSPISGHRSVSWYQQTPGQGLQFLFEYFSETQRNKGNFPGRFSGRQFSNSRSEMNVSTLELGDSALYLCASSSTGNDEETQYFGPGTRLLVL.

There are a few counts of this clone. The chain couples TRBV3-1 (or the pseudogene TRBV3-2) to TRBJ1-5; D unresolved. This CDR3 is 12 amino acids long. Germline loops: CDR1 LGHDT, CDR2 YNNKEL (reference sequence). Trimming shortened V by 1 base and J by 7 bases, and 5 bases separated the two germline ends. The CDR3, as DNA: TGTGCCAGCAGCCAAGGGGGACAGCCCCAGCATTTT. Its translation: CASSQGGQPQHF.

This chain links TRBV7-8 with TRBJ2-5, with a possible D match to TRBD1 (5 bases). V was trimmed by 5 bases and J by 4 bases, leaving 17 bases between them. This CDR3 is 15 amino acids long. Germline lookup yields CDR1 SGHVS and CDR2 FQNEAQ. For the CDR3, the DNA is TGTGCCAGCAGCAACCAGGGCTTCCAACGAGAGACCCAGTACTTC. Translating gives CASSNQGFQRETQYF.

This rearrangement joins TRBV2 to TRBJ2-1; TRBD2 might be the D (6 bases). The CDR3 length is 15 residues. Germline values: CDR1 SNHLY, CDR2 FYNNEI. Deletions cut 2 bases from V and 4 bases from J, with 12 bases between. In nucleotides, the CDR3 is TGTGCCAGCAGTGAAATGGCGGGGACTTACAATGAGCAGTTCTTC. Amino acids: CASSEMAGTYNEQFF.

The rearrangement links TRBV15 to TRBJ2-1; D is unclear. The CDR3 runs 15 residues. Germline V gives CDR1 LNHNV, CDR2 YYDKDF (reference sequence). The V end lost 5 bases, the J end lost 5 bases, and 16 bases lay between the germline ends. The CDR3 coding sequence is TGTGCCACCAGCGGCTGGGGTGGACGGGACAATGAGCAGTTCTTC. Amino acids: CATSGWGGRDNEQFF.

Here the CDR3 DNA reads TGTGCCAGCAGCTTAGATCTGGGTAGCACCGGGGAGCTGTTTTTT. This encodes CASSLDLGSTGELFF. The V gene is TRBV11-3, the J gene TRBJ2-2; D gene unclear. There are 15 residues in the CDR3. Germline CDR1 SGHNT, CDR2 YENEEA. With 0 bases removed from V and 4 bases from J, the gap between germline ends came to 9 bases.

The V call is TRBV28, the J call TRBJ1-2; the D gene is possibly TRBD1 (5 bases). Germline CDR1 MDHEN, CDR2 SYDVKM. The CDR3 sequence is 12 residues long. V lost 3 bases and J lost 8, with 10 bases in between. CDR3 in amino acids: CASSFSQGGYTF. The CDR3 nucleotides are TGTGCCAGCAGTTTCTCCCAGGGCGGCTACACCTTC.

The genes are TRBV7-9 and TRBJ2-2; D uncertain. CDR1 SEHNR and CDR2 FQNEAQ come from the germline V gene (reference sequence). V lost 1 base to trimming and J lost 4 bases, with 7 bases between them. The CDR3 is 14 amino acids. CDR3 region: CASSLDTGTGELFF. The CDR3 region has the DNA TGTGCCAGCAGCTTAGACACCGGCACCGGGGAGCTGTTTTTT. Drawing the rest from reference TRBV7-9 and TRBJ2-2, the complete variable domain is DTGVSQNPRHKITKRGQNVTFRCDPISEHNRLYWYRQTLGQGPEFLTYFQNEAQLEKSRLLSDRFSAERPKGSFSTLEIQRTEQGDSAMYLCASSLDTGTGELFFGEGSRLTVL.

This clone was detected only once. The V call is TRBV24-1, the J call TRBJ2-3; D is unresolved. Germline loops: CDR1 KGHDR, CDR2 SFDVKD. The CDR3 spans 13 residues. Deletions cut 1 base from V and 2 bases from J, with 3 bases between. The chain's CDR3 is CATSDLYTDTQYF. The CDR3, as DNA: TGTGCCACCAGTGATTTATACACAGATACGCAGTATTTT.

The chain has TRBV24-1 and TRBJ1-4, with 7 bases aligning to TRBD1. Trimming cost V 3 bases and J 4 bases; bases outside gene matches: 4. CDR1 and CDR2 (germline): KGHDR, SFDVKD. This CDR3 contains 15 residues. DNA of the CDR3: TGTGCCACCAGTGATCCCACAGGGGATAATGAAAAACTGTTTTTT. Protein sequence: CATSDPTGDNEKLFF.

This clone was found a few times. The V call is TRBV6-6, the J call TRBJ1-3, with D tentatively TRBD1 (6 bases). CDR1 MNHNY and CDR2 SVGAGI come from the germline V gene (reference sequence). Trimming stripped 8 bases from V and 3 bases from J, with 11 bases between. The CDR3 sequence is 13 residues long. The CDR3 DNA reads TGTGCCAGCTACAGGGAGGGTGGAAACACCATATATTTT. This sequence encodes CASYREGGNTIYF.

This chain links TRBV5-4 with TRBJ1-1; 8 nucleotides line up with TRBD1. The CDR3 consists of 14 residues. CDR1 SGHNT and CDR2 YYREEE come from the germline V gene (reference sequence). With V trimmed by 4 bases and J by 4 bases, 6 bases remained unmatched. The CDR3 loop is CASSTAQGGTEAFF. Here the CDR3 DNA reads TGTGCCAGCAGCACTGCACAGGGGGGCACTGAAGCTTTCTTT.

This clone was recorded once. This chain joins TRBV7-9 and TRBJ2-1, with TRBD2 identical over 7 bases. The trim removed 4 bases at V and 11 bases at J, leaving 5 bases unmatched. Germline CDR1 reads SEHNR; CDR2 reads FQNEAQ (reference sequence). CDR3 size: 12 residues. DNA of the CDR3: TGTGCCAGCAGCTCTGGACTAGATCAGCAGTTCTTC. Its translation: CASSSGLDQQFF.

The chain couples TRBV12-3 or TRBV12-4 to TRBJ2-5; 10 bases match TRBD2. The CDR3 spans 13 residues. V shed 6 bases and J 5 bases; nucleotides not matched to a gene: 3. The DNA of the CDR3 is TGTGCCAGCAGGGGACTAGCGTACGAGACCCAGTACTTC. Protein sequence: CASRGLAYETQYF.

The rearrangement joins TRBV29-1 to TRBJ2-3; tentative D call: TRBD2 (5 bases). There are 11 residues in the CDR3. Between the trimmed V and J ends, which lost 8 bases and 6 bases, there was a span of 12 bases. The germline gives CDR1 SQVTM, CDR2 ANQGSEA. The CDR3 spells CSQERADTQYF. CDR3 nucleotides: TGCAGCCAAGAGAGGGCTGATACGCAGTATTTT.

The V gene is TRBV27, the J gene TRBJ1-1; maybe TRBD1 (6 bases). CDR3 length equals 14 residues. The germline gives CDR1 MNHEY, CDR2 SMNVEV (reference sequence). V was pared by 4 bases and J by 7 bases, with 16 bases between. CDR3 sequence: CASSSLGQRVEAFF. CDR3 nucleotide sequence: TGTGCCAGCAGTTCTCTCGGACAGAGAGTTGAAGCTTTCTTT.

CDR3 loop: CASSPHPQQGANYGYTF. CDR3 DNA: TGTGCCAGCAGCCCACACCCCCAACAGGGGGCCAACTATGGCTACACCTTC. The gene calls are TRBV7-2 and TRBJ1-2; TRBD1 agrees at 9 bases. This CDR3 spans 17 amino acids. J was trimmed by 2 bases and V by 5 bases; bases with no gene match: 12. Germline lookup yields CDR1 SGHTA and CDR2 FQGNSA.

This chain joins TRBV2 and TRBJ1-6, with D possibly being TRBD1 (6 bases). The germline V gene has CDR1 SNHLY and CDR2 FYNNEI. This CDR3 spans 13 amino acids. V lost 5 bases to trimming and J lost 7 bases, with 9 bases between them. This CDR3 reads CASSRQGNSPLHF. CDR3 bases: TGTGCCAGCAGTAGGCAGGGGAATTCACCCCTCCACTTT.

The genes are TRBV23-1 and TRBJ2-7; either TRBD1 or TRBD2 may fit D (5 bases each). TRBV23-1 is an ORF; its function is uncertain. Trimming stripped 4 bases from V and 2 bases from J, with 15 bases between. The length of the CDR3 is 15 residues. The CDR3 region is CASSPKGAGTYEQYV. The CDR3 DNA reads TGCGCCAGCAGTCCTAAAGGGGCGGGTACCTACGAGCAGTACGTC.